This TCR beta chain was identified during a study of blood T cell repertoires in COVID-19. The wider study: Samples of COVID-19 (acute and convalescent) were obtained from the United States, Italy and Spain. PBMCs, B-cell-depleted T cells, or T cells were the source of the cDNA or gDNA that made up the material.

This clone has a single count. Per the original data handling: Estimation of nucleated cell counts relied on the amplification of reference gene primers. The protocol was immunoSEQ multiplex PCR, while the TCRdb copy is restricted to in-frame clones and leaves out a portion. From that table come the V and J calls and clone size; the DNA was used to work out D and trimming. The profile shows more than 250,000 clones, 65% to 90% of them singletons. The trim removed 5 bases at V and 2 bases at J, leaving 5 bases unmatched. Germline CDR1 is MNHNY and CDR2 is SVGAGI (reference sequence). This CDR3 spans 15 amino acids.

Specimen: peripheral blood. This TCR was recovered from a man aged 50 to 60 with active or convalescent COVID-19. The chain links TRBV6-6 to TRBJ2-7, with 11 bases lining up with TRBD2. The CDR3 coding sequence is TGTGCCAGCAGTGACGGGGGACTAGCGGCCTACGAGCAGTACTTC. This sequence encodes CASSDGGLAAYEQYF.